The 11 T cell receptor beta chains reported below all come from one sample, sequenced in a study of T cells in localized non-small cell lung cancer. Clones were read by immunoSEQ multiplex PCR, and TCRdb kept only the in-frame ones, dropping some. This table has tens of thousands of clones, about 86% appearing once. Sequencing was performed on peripheral blood, taken before any cancer treatment. The receptors come from a man aged 35-69 years with stage I lung adenocarcinoma.

This chain joins TRBV5-8 and TRBJ2-1; D might be TRBD2 (6 bases). The CDR3 has 17 residues. V was pared by 0 bases and J by 0 bases, with 13 bases between. CDR1 and CDR2 from the germline V gene are SGHTS and YDEGEE. Written as DNA, the CDR3 is TGTGCCAGCAGCTTGGTAAAGATAGCGGACTCCTACAATGAGCAGTTCTTC. Protein: CASSLVKIADSYNEQFF.

This clone was counted between two and nine times. The chain employs TRBV7-6 and TRBJ2-7; possible D gene TRBD2, 7 bases. The germline CDR1 and CDR2 sequences are SGHVS and FNYEAQ. The CDR3 spans 14 residues. V was pared by 5 bases and J by 4 bases, with 15 bases between. CDR3 amino acids: CASSLRGGRYEQYF. In DNA, the CDR3 is TGTGCCAGCAGCCTCCGCGGGGGCAGGTACGAGCAGTACTTC.

The V and J genes are TRBV4-2 and TRBJ1-2, with D tentatively TRBD1 (5 bases). CDR3 length equals 15 residues. Germline V gives CDR1 LGHNA, CDR2 YNFKEQ. Trimming shortened V by 3 bases and J by 4 bases, and 15 bases separated the two germline ends. Here the CDR3 DNA reads TGTGCCAGCAGCCAGGGGGGGGGACTCATCTATGGCTACACCTTC. Encoded protein: CASSQGGGLIYGYTF.

The V and J genes are TRBV5-1 and TRBJ2-7, with D possibly matching TRBD1 (6 bases). Looked up from germline, CDR1 is SGHRS and CDR2 is YFSETQ. Trimming removed 4 bases from V and 1 base from J, with 18 bases in between. The CDR3 is 16 residues long. CDR3: CASSAGDTSASYEQYF. CDR3 nucleotide sequence: TGCGCCAGCAGCGCCGGGGACACCTCCGCGTCCTACGAGCAGTACTTC.

This sequence joins TRBV28 and TRBJ2-7, with 7 bases fitting TRBD1. The germline CDR1 and CDR2 sequences are MDHEN and SYDVKM. The CDR3 is 15 amino acids. V gave up 6 bases and J gave up 5 bases; unmatched junction bases: 13. This CDR3 reads CASSPSRQGLNEQYF. In DNA form, the CDR3 reads TGTGCCAGCAGCCCCAGCCGACAGGGCCTAAACGAGCAGTACTTC.

The chain recombines TRBV4-2 with TRBJ2-5; D gene ambiguous. Germline V CDR1 and CDR2: LGHNA, YNFKEQ. The CDR3 contains 13 residues. The V end lost 2 bases, the J end lost 2 bases, and 6 bases lay between the germline ends. Here the CDR3 DNA reads TGTGCCAGCAGCCAAAATAATCAAGAGACCCAGTACTTC. This codes for CASSQNNQETQYF.

The chain links TRBV19 to TRBJ1-1; no definite D call. V was clipped by 6 bases and J by 1 base, with 9 bases between them. Germline V gene sequence: CDR1 LNHDA, CDR2 SQIVND (reference sequence). The CDR3 runs to 13 residues. In DNA form, the CDR3 reads TGTGCCAGTAGGCGGACCGGGAACACTGAAGCTTTCTTT. Protein sequence: CASRRTGNTEAFF.

The chain recombines TRBV7-2 with TRBJ1-5, with D unresolved. V lost 5 bases and J 3 bases, leaving 8 bases between the germline ends. Germline V lookup: CDR1 SGHTA, CDR2 FQGNSA. CDR3 length equals 13 residues. CDR3: CASSPTPNQPQHF. Here the CDR3 DNA reads TGTGCCAGCAGCCCCACCCCCAATCAGCCCCAGCATTTT.

The chain links TRBV11-2 to TRBJ1-5; D is perhaps TRBD1 (5 bases). CDR3 length: 15 residues. Germline V lookup: CDR1 SGHAT, CDR2 FQNNGV. V lost 5 bases, J lost 1 base, and 12 bases lay in between. DNA of the CDR3: TGTGCCAGCAGCGCCTCTCAGGGAAGCAATCAGCCCCAGCATTTT. As protein: CASSASQGSNQPQHF.

The chain links TRBV7-9 to TRBJ2-7; D is unresolved. The CDR3 is 16 residues long. The germline V and J ends were trimmed by 6 bases and 0 bases, with 18 bases remaining between them. Germline lookup yields CDR1 SEHNR and CDR2 FQNEAQ (reference sequence). CDR3 nucleotides: TGTGCCAGCAGGCCTACCGCGACCTCTTACTCCTACGAGCAGTACTTC. Residues: CASRPTATSYSYEQYF.

This chain connects TRBV4-3 to TRBJ1-4, with D perhaps matching TRBD1 (6 bases). Germline V gene sequence: CDR1 LGHNA, CDR2 YSLEER. This CDR3 comprises 15 residues. V lost 0 bases, J lost 8 bases, and 13 bases lay in between. DNA of the CDR3: TGCGCCAGCAGCCAAGAGATCCAAGGGGGGGAAAAACTGTTTTTT. Residues: CASSQEIQGGEKLFF.